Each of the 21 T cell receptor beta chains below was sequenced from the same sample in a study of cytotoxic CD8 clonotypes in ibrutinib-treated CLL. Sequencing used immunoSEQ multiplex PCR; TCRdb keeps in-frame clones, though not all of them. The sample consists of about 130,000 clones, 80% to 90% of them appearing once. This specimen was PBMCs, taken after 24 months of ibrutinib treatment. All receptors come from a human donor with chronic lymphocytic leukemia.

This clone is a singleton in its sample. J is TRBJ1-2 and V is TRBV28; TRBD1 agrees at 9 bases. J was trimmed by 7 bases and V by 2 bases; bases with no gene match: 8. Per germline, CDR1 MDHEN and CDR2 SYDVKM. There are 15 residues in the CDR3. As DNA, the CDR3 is TGTGCCAGCAGTTTAGGAGGACAGGGGTCTGGTGGCTACACCTTC. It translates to CASSLGGQGSGGYTF.

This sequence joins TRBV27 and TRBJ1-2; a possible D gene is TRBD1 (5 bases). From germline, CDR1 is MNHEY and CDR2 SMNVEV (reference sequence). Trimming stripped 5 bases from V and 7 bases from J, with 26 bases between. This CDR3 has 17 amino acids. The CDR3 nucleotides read TGTGCCAGCAGTCCCCATTCATGGAAGGGGTCGGTTTCTGGCTACACCTTC. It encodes CASSPHSWKGSVSGYTF.

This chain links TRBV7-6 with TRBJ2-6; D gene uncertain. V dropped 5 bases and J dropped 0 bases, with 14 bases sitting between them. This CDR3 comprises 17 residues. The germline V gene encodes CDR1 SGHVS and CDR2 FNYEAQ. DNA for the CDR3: TGTGCCAGCAGCCAAAGAAACGCAGGCTCTGGGGCCAACGTCCTGACTTTC. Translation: CASSQRNAGSGANVLTF. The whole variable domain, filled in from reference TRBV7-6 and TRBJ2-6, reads GAGVSQSPRYKVTKRGQDVALRCDPISGHVSLYWYRQALGQGPEFLTYFNYEAQQDKSGLPNDRFSAERPEGSISTLTIQRTEQRDSAMYRCASSQRNAGSGANVLTFGAGSRLTVL.

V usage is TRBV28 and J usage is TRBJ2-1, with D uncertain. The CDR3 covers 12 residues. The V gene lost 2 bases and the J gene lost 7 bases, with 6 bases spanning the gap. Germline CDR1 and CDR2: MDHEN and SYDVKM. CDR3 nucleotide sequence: TGTGCCAGCAGTTTAATGGGAAATGAGCAGTTCTTC. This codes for CASSLMGNEQFF.

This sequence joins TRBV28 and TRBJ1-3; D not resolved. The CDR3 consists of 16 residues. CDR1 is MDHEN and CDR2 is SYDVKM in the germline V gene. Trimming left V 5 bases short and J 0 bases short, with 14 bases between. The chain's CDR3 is CASSGQVALSGNTIYF. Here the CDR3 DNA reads TGTGCCAGCAGTGGGCAGGTCGCCCTCTCTGGAAACACCATATATTTT.

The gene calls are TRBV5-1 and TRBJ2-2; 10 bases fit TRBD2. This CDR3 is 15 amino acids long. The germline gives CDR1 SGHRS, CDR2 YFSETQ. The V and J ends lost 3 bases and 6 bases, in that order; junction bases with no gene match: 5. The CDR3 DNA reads TGCGCCAGCAGCTCTTCTAGCGGGGGATCCGGGGAGCTGTTTTTT. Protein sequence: CASSSSSGGSGELFF.

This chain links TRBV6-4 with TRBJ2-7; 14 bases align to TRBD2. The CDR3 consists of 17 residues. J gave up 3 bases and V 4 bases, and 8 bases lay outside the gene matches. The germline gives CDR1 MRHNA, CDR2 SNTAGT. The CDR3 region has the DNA TGTGCCAGCAGTGTCTCGACTAGCGGGAGGGTGGGCTACGAGCAGTACTTC. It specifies CASSVSTSGRVGYEQYF.

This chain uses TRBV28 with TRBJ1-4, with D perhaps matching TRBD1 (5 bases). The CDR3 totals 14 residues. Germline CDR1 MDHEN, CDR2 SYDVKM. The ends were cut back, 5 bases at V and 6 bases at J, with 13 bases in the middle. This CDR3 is CASSGLGGHEKLFF. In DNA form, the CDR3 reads TGTGCCAGCAGTGGGCTCGGGGGACATGAAAAACTGTTTTTT. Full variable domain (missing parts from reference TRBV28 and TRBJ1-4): DVKVTQSSRYLVKRTGEKVFLECVQDMDHENMFWYRQDPGLGLRLIYFSYDVKMKEKGDIPEGYSVSREKKERFSLILESASTNQTSMYLCASSGLGGHEKLFFGSGTQLSVL.

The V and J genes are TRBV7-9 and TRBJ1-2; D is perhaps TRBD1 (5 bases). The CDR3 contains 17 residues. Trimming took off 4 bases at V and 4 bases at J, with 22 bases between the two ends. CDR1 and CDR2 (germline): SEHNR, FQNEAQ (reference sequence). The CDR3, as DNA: TGTGCCAGCAGCTCTGGATGGAATTTAGGGGCTGGCTATGGCTACACCTTC. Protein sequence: CASSSGWNLGAGYGYTF.

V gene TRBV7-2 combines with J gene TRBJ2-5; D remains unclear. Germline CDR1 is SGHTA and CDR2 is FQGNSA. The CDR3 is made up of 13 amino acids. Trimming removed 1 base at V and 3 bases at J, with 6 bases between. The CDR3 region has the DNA TGTGCCAGCAGCTTAGGGAAGAAAGAGACCCAGTACTTC. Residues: CASSLGKKETQYF. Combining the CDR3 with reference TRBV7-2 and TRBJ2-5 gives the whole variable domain GAGVSQSPSNKVTEKGKDVELRCDPISGHTALYWYRQSLGQGLEFLIYFQGNSAPDKSGLPSDRFSAERTGGSVSTLTIQRTQQEDSAVYLCASSLGKKETQYFGPGTRLLVL.

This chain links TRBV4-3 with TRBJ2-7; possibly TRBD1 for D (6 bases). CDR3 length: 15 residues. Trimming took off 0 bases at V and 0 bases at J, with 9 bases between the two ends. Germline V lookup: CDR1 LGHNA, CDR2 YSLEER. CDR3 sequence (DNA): TGCGCCAGCAGCCAAGACAGGGGATTCTCCTACGAGCAGTACTTC. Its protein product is CASSQDRGFSYEQYF.

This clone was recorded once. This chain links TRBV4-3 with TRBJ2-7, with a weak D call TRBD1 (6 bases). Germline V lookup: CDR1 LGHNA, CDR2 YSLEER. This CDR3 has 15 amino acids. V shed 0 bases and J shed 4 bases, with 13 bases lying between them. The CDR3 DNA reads TGCGCCAGCAGCCAAGAAACAGGGTTGGGATACGAGCAGTACTTC. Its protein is CASSQETGLGYEQYF.

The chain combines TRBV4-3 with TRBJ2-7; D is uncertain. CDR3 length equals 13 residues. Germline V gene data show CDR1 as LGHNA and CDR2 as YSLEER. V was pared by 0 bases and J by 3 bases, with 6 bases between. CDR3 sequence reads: CASSQDSVYEQYF. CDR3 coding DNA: TGCGCCAGCAGCCAAGACAGTGTCTACGAGCAGTACTTC.

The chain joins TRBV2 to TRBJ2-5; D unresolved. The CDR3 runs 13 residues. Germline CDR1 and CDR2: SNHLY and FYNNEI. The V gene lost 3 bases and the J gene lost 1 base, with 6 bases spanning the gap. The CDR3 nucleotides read TGTGCCAGCAGTGACATGATCCAAGAGACCCAGTACTTC. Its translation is CASSDMIQETQYF.

The CDR3 DNA sequence: TGTGCCAGCAGCCCATATTTAGACACCGGGGAGCTGTTTTTT. It specifies CASSPYLDTGELFF. This chain connects TRBV5-4 to TRBJ2-2; no firm D call. Germline CDR1 SGHNT, CDR2 YYREEE (reference sequence). Trimming shortened V by 4 bases and J by 3 bases, and 10 bases separated the two germline ends. This CDR3 region has 14 residues.

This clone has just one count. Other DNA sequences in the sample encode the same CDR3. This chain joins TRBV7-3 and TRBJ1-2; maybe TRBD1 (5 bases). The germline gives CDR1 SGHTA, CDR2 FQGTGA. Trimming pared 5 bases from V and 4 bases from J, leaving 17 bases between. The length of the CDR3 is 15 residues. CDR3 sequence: CASSPGAGGPYGYTF. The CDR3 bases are TGTGCCAGCAGCCCTGGGGCAGGAGGGCCCTATGGCTACACCTTC.

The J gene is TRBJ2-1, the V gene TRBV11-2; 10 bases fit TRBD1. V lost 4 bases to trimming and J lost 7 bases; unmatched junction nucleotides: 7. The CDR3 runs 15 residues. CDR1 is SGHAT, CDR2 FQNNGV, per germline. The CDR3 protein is CASSWAGTGVNEQFF. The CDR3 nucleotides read TGTGCCAGCAGCTGGGCCGGGACAGGGGTAAATGAGCAGTTCTTC.

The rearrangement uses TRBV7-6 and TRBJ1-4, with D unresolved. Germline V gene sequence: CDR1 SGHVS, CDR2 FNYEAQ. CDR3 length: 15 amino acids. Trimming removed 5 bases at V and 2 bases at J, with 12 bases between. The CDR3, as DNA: TGTGCCAGCAGCCCCGCAACTAGGACTAATGAAAAACTGTTTTTT. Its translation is CASSPATRTNEKLFF.

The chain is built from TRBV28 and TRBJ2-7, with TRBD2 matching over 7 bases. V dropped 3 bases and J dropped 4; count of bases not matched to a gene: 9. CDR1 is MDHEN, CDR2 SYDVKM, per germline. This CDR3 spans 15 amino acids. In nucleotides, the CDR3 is TGTGCCAGCAGTTTCTTTGGACTCGGGAGGTACGAGCAGTACTTC. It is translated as CASSFFGLGRYEQYF.

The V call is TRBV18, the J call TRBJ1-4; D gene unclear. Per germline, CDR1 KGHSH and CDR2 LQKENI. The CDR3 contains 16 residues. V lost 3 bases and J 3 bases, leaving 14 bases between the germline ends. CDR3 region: CASSPMGFRSNEKLFF. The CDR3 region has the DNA TGTGCCAGCTCACCGATGGGGTTTCGTTCTAATGAAAAACTGTTTTTT. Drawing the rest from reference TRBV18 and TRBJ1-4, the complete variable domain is NAGVMQNPRHLVRRRGQEARLRCSPMKGHSHVYWYRQLPEEGLKFMVYLQKENIIDESGMPKERFSAEFPKEGPSILRIQQVVRGDSAAYFCASSPMGFRSNEKLFFGSGTQLSVL.

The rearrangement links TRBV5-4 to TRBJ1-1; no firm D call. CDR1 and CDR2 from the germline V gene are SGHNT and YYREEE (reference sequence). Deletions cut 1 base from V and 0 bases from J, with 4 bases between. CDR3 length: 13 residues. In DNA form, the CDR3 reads TGTGCCAGCAGCTTGTCGTTGAACACTGAAGCTTTCTTT. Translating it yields CASSLSLNTEAFF.